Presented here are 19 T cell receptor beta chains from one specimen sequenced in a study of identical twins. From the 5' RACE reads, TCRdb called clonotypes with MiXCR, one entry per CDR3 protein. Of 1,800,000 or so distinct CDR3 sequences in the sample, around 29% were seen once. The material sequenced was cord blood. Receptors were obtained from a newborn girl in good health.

The CDR3 DNA sequence: TGTGCCAGCAGTTTACGCAGGGGGCAGGTTCAGCCCCAGCATTTT. Its protein product is CASSLRRGQVQPQHF. The chain carries TRBV28 and TRBJ1-5, with 8 bases lining up with TRBD1. The CDR3 has 15 amino acids. The ends lost 2 bases at V and 6 bases at J; junction bases unmatched: 6. Germline values: CDR1 MDHEN, CDR2 SYDVKM.

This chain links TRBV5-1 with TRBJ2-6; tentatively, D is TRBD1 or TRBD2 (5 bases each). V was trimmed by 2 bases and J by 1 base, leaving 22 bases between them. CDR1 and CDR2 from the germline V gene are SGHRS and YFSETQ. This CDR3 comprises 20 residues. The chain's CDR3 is CASSFLSGSDPFSGANVLTF. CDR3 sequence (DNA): TGCGCCAGCAGCTTTTTATCAGGGAGCGATCCCTTTTCTGGGGCCAACGTCCTGACTTTC.

CDR3 nucleotide sequence: TGTGCCAGCAGGGACGGGGGGGCCAATGAGCAGTTCTTC. Its translation: CASRDGGANEQFF. The chain combines TRBV3-1 with TRBJ2-1, with 8 bases aligning to TRBD2. The ends lost 6 bases at V and 6 bases at J; junction bases unmatched: 4. This CDR3 is 13 amino acids long. CDR1 is LGHDT and CDR2 is YNNKEL in the germline V gene (reference sequence).

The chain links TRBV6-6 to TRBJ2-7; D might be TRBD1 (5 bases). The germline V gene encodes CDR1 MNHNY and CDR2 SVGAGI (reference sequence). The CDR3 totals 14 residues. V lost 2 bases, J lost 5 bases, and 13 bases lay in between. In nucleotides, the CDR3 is TGTGCCAGCAGTTACGGGCAGGGTGGAAACGAGCAGTACTTC. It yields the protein CASSYGQGGNEQYF.

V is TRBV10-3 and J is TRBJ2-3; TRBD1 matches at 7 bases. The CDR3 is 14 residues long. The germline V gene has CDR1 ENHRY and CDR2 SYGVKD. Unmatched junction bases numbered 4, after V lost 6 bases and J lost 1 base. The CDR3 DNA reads TGTGCCATCAGAGCCGACAGGGGCACAGATACGCAGTATTTT. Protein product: CAIRADRGTDTQYF.

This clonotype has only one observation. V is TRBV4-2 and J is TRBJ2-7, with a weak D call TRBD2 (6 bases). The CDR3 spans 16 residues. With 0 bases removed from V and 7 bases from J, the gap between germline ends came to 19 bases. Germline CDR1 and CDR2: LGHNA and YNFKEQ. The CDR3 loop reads CASSQDSGLTGQEQYF. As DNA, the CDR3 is TGTGCCAGCAGCCAAGATTCCGGACTAACGGGCCAAGAGCAGTACTTC.

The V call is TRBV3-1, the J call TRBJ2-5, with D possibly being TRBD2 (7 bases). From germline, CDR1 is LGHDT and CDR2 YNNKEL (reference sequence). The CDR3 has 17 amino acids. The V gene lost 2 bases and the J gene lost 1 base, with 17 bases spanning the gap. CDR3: CASSQFEGGYSQETQYF. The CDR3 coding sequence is TGTGCCAGCAGCCAATTTGAGGGGGGGTATTCCCAAGAGACCCAGTACTTC.

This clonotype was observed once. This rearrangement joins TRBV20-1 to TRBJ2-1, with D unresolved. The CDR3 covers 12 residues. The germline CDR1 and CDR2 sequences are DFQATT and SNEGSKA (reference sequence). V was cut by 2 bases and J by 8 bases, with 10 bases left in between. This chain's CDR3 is CSARSRLHEQFF. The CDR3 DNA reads TGCAGTGCTAGATCTAGGCTTCATGAGCAGTTCTTC.

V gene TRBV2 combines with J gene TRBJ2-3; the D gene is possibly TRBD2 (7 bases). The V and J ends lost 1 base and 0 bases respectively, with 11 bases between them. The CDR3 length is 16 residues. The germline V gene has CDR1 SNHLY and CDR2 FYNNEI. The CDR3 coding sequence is TGTGCCAGCAGTGAAGAGGGGGGGACTAGCACAGATACGCAGTATTTT. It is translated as CASSEEGGTSTDTQYF.

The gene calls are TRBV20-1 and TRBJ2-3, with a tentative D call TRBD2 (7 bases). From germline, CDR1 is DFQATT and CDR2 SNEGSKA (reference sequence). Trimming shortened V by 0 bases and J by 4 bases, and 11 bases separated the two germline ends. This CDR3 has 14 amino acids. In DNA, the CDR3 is TGCAGTGCTAGAGATATGGGGGGGCCAGATACGCAGTATTTT. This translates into CSARDMGGPDTQYF.

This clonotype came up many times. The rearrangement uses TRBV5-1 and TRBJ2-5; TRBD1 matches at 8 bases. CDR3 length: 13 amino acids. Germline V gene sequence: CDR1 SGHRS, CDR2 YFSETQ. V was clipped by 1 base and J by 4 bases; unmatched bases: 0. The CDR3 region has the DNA TGCGCCAGCAGCTTGACAGGGGGAGAGACCCAGTACTTC. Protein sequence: CASSLTGGETQYF. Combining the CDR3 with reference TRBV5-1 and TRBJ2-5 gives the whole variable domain KAGVTQTPRYLIKTRGQQVTLSCSPISGHRSVSWYQQTPGQGLQFLFEYFSETQRNKGNFPGRFSGRQFSNSRSEMNVSTLELGDSALYLCASSLTGGETQYFGPGTRLLVL.

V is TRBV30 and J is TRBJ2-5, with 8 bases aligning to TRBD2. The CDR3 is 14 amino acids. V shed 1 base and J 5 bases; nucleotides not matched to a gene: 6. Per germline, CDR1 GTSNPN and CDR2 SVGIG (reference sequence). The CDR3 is CAWSAGGGLETQYF. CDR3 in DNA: TGTGCCTGGAGTGCCGGGGGGGGCTTGGAGACCCAGTACTTC.

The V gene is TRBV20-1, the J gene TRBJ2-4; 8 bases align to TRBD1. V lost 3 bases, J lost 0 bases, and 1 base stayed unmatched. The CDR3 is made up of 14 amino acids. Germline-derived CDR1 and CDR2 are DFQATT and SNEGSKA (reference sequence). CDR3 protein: CSARGQVAKNIQYF. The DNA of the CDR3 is TGCAGTGCTAGGGGACAGGTAGCCAAAAACATTCAGTACTTC.

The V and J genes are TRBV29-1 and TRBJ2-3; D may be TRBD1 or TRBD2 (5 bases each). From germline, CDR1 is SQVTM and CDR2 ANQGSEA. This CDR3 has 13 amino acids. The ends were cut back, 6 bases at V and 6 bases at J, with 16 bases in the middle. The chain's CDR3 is CSVESIGTDTQYF. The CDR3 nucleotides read TGCAGCGTGGAGTCGATAGGGACGGATACGCAGTATTTT.

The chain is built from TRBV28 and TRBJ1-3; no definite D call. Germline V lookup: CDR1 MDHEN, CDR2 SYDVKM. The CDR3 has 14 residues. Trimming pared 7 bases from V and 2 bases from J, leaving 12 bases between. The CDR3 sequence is CASMRSSPGNTIYF. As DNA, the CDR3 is TGTGCCAGCATGAGGAGCTCTCCTGGAAACACCATATATTTT.

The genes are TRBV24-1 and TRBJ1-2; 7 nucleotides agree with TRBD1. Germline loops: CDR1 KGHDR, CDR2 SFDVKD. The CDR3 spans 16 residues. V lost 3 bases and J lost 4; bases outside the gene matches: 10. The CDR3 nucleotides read TGTGCCACCAGTGATCGTCGACAGGGAGGCGCCTATGGCTACACCTTC. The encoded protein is CATSDRRQGGAYGYTF.

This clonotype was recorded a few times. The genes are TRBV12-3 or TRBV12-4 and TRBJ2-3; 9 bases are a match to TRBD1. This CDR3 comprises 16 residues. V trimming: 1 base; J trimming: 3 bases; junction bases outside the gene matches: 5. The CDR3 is CASSLGDRVGTDTQYF. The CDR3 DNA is TGTGCCAGCAGTTTAGGGGACAGGGTTGGGACAGATACGCAGTATTTT.

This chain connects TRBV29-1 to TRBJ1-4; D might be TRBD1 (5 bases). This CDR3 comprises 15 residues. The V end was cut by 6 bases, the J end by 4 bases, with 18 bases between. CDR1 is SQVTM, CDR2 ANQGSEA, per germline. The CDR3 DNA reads TGCAGCGTCCTCGACAGTTCCTGGGGTAATGAAAAACTGTTTTTT. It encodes CSVLDSSWGNEKLFF.

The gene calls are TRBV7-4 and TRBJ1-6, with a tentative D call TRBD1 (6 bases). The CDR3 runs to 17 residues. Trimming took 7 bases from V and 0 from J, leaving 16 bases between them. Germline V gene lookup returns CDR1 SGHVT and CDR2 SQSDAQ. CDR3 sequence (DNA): TGTGCCAGCATCCCAATACAGGGCGGCTCCTATAATTCACCCCTCCACTTT. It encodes CASIPIQGGSYNSPLHF.